Described below is a single TCR beta chain sequence and its context. What it recognizes is unknown. The sample comes from a study of a mutant IDH1 vaccine in newly diagnosed glioma. Trimming pared 2 bases from V and 0 bases from J, leaving 10 bases between. Germline values: CDR1 KGHSH, CDR2 LQKENI. The CDR3 contains 15 residues. Stated time point: week 47, end of study. Vaccine doses each comprised 300 ug of mutant IDH1 20-mer peptide, with topical imiquimod. Clones were sequenced by immunoSEQ multiplex PCR, and TCRdb holds only the in-frame ones, with some missing. The data show over 30,000 clones, roughly 89% seen once.

This clonotype was sampled from a woman aged 30 to 39 with glioma. Sequencing used PBMCs, obtained from a glioma patient whose treatment included an IDH1 peptide vaccine. The chain couples TRBV18 to TRBJ1-1; possibly TRBD1 for D (5 bases). The CDR3 DNA reads as TGTGCCAGCTCACCAGGTCCAGGGATGAACACTGAAGCTTTCTTT. Translation gives CASSPGPGMNTEAFF. The entire variable domain, with the rest obtained from reference TRBV18 and TRBJ1-1, is as follows: NAGVMQNPRHLVRRRGQEARLRCSPMKGHSHVYWYRQLPEEGLKFMVYLQKENIIDESGMPKERFSAEFPKEGPSILRIQQVVRGDSAAYFCASSPGPGMNTEAFFGQGTRLTVV.